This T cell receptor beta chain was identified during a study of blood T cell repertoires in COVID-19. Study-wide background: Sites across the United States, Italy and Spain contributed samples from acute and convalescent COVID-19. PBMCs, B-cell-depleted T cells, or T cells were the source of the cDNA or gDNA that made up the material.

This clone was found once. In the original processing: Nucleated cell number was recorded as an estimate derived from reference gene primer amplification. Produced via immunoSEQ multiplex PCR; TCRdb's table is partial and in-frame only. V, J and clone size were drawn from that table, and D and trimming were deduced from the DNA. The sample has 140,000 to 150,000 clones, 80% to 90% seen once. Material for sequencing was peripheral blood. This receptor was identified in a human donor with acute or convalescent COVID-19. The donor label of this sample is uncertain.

CDR3 in DNA: TGTGCCAGCAGCCAAGTGGGGACAGGGTCACCCGAGGCGGTGGGACTGAAAGCAGCTTTCTTT. It is translated as CASSQVGTGSPEAVGLKAAFF. V usage is TRBV3-1 (or the pseudogene TRBV3-2) and J usage is TRBJ1-1; TRBD1 matches 9 bases. There are 21 residues in the CDR3. Germline CDR1 reads LGHDT; CDR2 reads YNNKEL (reference sequence). The V segment lost 1 base and the J segment 10 bases; nucleotides outside the gene matches: 28.